A single sample is the source of the 17 T cell receptor beta chains below, sequenced in a study of blood T cell repertoires in COVID-19. Measured with immunoSEQ multiplex PCR; TCRdb has only the in-frame clones, and not every one. The repertoire holds 250,000 to 300,000 clones, with about four fifths as singletons. The sequenced sample consisted of PBMCs or T cells enriched from blood (not recorded which). All receptors derive from a middle-aged man who had been exposed to COVID-19.

This sequence joins TRBV3-1 (or the pseudogene TRBV3-2) and TRBJ2-7; a weak D match, TRBD2 (5 bases). The germline V gene encodes CDR1 LGHDT and CDR2 YNNKEL (reference sequence). CDR3 length: 18 amino acids. The ends were cut back, 7 bases at V and 2 bases at J, with 27 bases in the middle. The chain's CDR3 is CASNPRRRRTSQPYEQYF. The CDR3 DNA is TGTGCCAGCAACCCAAGAAGAAGAAGGACTTCACAACCCTACGAGCAGTACTTC.

The J gene is TRBJ1-3, the V gene TRBV9; 10 bases map to TRBD1. The CDR3 is made up of 16 amino acids. J gave up 2 bases and V 4 bases, and 6 bases lay outside the gene matches. From germline, CDR1 is SGDLS and CDR2 YYNGEE. CDR3 nucleotide sequence: TGTGCCAGCAGCATTCCCGGGACAGGGGCTGGAAACACCATATATTTT. As protein: CASSIPGTGAGNTIYF.

The rearrangement links TRBV18 to TRBJ2-1; TRBD2 matches 14 bases. Looked up from germline, CDR1 is KGHSH and CDR2 is LQKENI. Trimming cost V 5 bases and J 9 bases; bases outside gene matches: 9. The CDR3 has 16 residues. The CDR3 sequence: CASSMTSGRAGGEQFF. In DNA form, the CDR3 reads TGTGCCAGCTCAATGACTAGCGGGAGGGCCGGTGGTGAGCAGTTCTTC.

The CDR3 DNA reads as TGTGCCAGCTCACCACCGGGCTTGGGCACAGATACGCAGTATTTT. Residues: CASSPPGLGTDTQYF. This chain links TRBV18 with TRBJ2-3, with D unresolved. This CDR3 is built from 15 residues. Trimming stripped 0 bases from V and 1 base from J, with 8 bases between. Germline values: CDR1 KGHSH, CDR2 LQKENI.

This chain uses TRBV29-1 with TRBJ2-1; 8 bases fit TRBD2. CDR3 size: 17 residues. The V gene end was trimmed by 0 bases and the J gene end by 4 bases; junction bases not matched to a gene: 11. Germline CDR1 is SQVTM and CDR2 is ANQGSEA. The CDR3 reads CSVEDGGLVAAYNEQFF. CDR3 DNA: TGCAGCGTTGAAGACGGGGGACTAGTGGCGGCGTACAATGAGCAGTTCTTC.

The J gene is TRBJ2-5, the V gene TRBV10-1, with 9 nucleotides matching TRBD2. V lost 4 bases, J lost 2 bases, and 2 bases stayed unmatched. The CDR3 runs to 14 residues. Germline lookup yields CDR1 WNHNN and CDR2 SYGVQD (reference sequence). The CDR3 DNA reads as TGCGCCAGCAGTGGGGGACTAGCACAAGAGACCCAGTACTTC. This sequence encodes CASSGGLAQETQYF.

CDR3 amino acids: CANPPTGKVYGYTF. The CDR3 DNA follows: TGTGCCAACCCCCCTACAGGGAAGGTCTATGGCTACACCTTC. The V and J genes are TRBV27 and TRBJ1-2; D may be TRBD1 (6 bases). The CDR3 is 14 amino acids. The V and J ends lost 10 bases and 4 bases respectively, with 19 bases between them. CDR1 MNHEY and CDR2 SMNVEV come from the germline V gene (reference sequence).

Here the CDR3 DNA reads TGTGCCACCTCAGTAGAATCCACAGGGAGTGGGGATACGCAGTATTTT. It encodes CATSVESTGSGDTQYF. The J gene is TRBJ2-3, the V gene TRBV19; TRBD1 is a possible D gene (6 bases). V dropped 10 bases and J dropped 6 bases, with 26 bases sitting between them. Germline CDR1 LNHDA, CDR2 SQIVND (reference sequence). The CDR3 runs to 16 residues.

In the case of this clone: An end of the junction differs from the germline gene, which may be a read error. The gene calls are TRBV3-1 (or the pseudogene TRBV3-2) and TRBJ1-2; weak D call: TRBD1 (6 bases). The V gene's germline CDR1 is LGHDT and CDR2 YNNKEL (reference sequence). This CDR3 has 17 residues. CDR3 in DNA: TGTGCCAGCGGCCAAGATAAAACAGGGTGGGCTATGGCGGGCTACACCTTC. Protein sequence: CASGQDKTGWAMAGYTF.

This chain links TRBV13 with TRBJ1-4; perhaps TRBD1 as D (6 bases). V lost 5 bases and J lost 10, with 17 bases in between. Looked up from germline, CDR1 is PRHDT and CDR2 is FYEKMQ (reference sequence). CDR3 size: 14 residues. CDR3 region: CASSEQGTSRKLFF. In DNA, the CDR3 is TGTGCCAGCAGCGAACAGGGAACGAGCAGAAAACTGTTTTTT.

V usage is TRBV5-1 and J usage is TRBJ2-7; TRBD1 might be the D (6 bases). The germline gives CDR1 SGHRS, CDR2 YFSETQ. The CDR3 has 14 amino acids. V lost 7 bases and J 2 bases, leaving 16 bases between the germline ends. CDR3 DNA sequence: TGCGCCAGCCAACCCGGGACATTTACCTACGAGCAGTACTTC. It codes for CASQPGTFTYEQYF.

The V gene is TRBV18, the J gene TRBJ1-4; D not resolved. Germline V gives CDR1 KGHSH, CDR2 LQKENI. This CDR3 contains 17 residues. V gave up 0 bases and J gave up 10 bases, with 21 bases separating them. CDR3 nucleotide sequence: TGTGCCAGCTCACCACCTTACCCGGGGATAGGACGAGGAAAACTGTTTTTT. It yields the protein CASSPPYPGIGRGKLFF.

This clone was seen a single time. The chain carries TRBV27 and TRBJ2-7; D is perhaps TRBD2 (5 bases). This CDR3 spans 13 amino acids. V lost 6 bases to trimming and J lost 6 bases, with 15 bases between them. Germline assignment: CDR1 MNHEY and CDR2 SMNVEV (reference sequence). CDR3 in DNA: TGTGCCAGCAGCACCCGGGAACCTAGCGAGCAGTACTTC. Translating it yields CASSTREPSEQYF.

The DNA for the CDR3 is TGCGCCAGCAGCCAAAATGGACTAGCGGGAGGTAGCTCCTACGAGCAGTACTTC. As protein: CASSQNGLAGGSSYEQYF. V gene TRBV4-1 combines with J gene TRBJ2-7; 14 bases agree with TRBD2. This CDR3 comprises 18 residues. CDR1 is MGHRA, CDR2 YSYEKL, per germline. The J segment lost 0 bases and the V segment lost 2 bases, leaving 6 bases of the junction unmatched.

The chain joins TRBV12-3 or TRBV12-4 to TRBJ1-1, with D perhaps matching TRBD1 (6 bases). V lost 6 bases and J lost 8, with 10 bases in between. The CDR3 extends over 11 amino acids. As DNA, the CDR3 is TGTGCCAGCAGCCGACAGGCCGAAGCTTTCTTT. Amino acids: CASSRQAEAFF.

The chain couples TRBV29-1 to TRBJ1-3; D may be TRBD1 (5 bases). With 0 bases removed from V and 2 bases from J, the gap between germline ends came to 8 bases. This CDR3 comprises 14 residues. The V gene's germline CDR1 is SQVTM and CDR2 ANQGSEA. This chain's CDR3 is CSVEDGGTGNTIYF. The CDR3 coding sequence is TGCAGCGTTGAAGACGGGGGGACTGGAAACACCATATATTTT.

This chain uses TRBV10-3 with TRBJ1-1, with D hard to call. Germline CDR1 and CDR2: ENHRY and SYGVKD. Trimming took 6 bases from V and 4 from J, leaving 9 bases between them. This CDR3 has 12 amino acids. The CDR3 region has the DNA TGTGCCATCAGGGGCTCTGGCACTGAAGCTTTCTTT. Protein: CAIRGSGTEAFF.